A single T cell receptor (beta chain) is shown here with its context. Its antigen is unknown. These data belong to a study of cytomegalovirus exposure and HLA in healthy donors. V gave up 4 bases and J gave up 6 bases; unmatched junction bases: 5. CDR3 length: 16 residues. CDR1 is MDHEN, CDR2 SYDVKM, per germline. The PCR had 60 Vbeta and 13 Jbeta primers. Clones were sequenced by immunoSEQ multiplex PCR, and TCRdb holds only the in-frame ones, with some missing. The data show under 200,000 clones, approximately 82% seen once. Whole-study findings and limits: Immune exposure data for these donors was limited to CMV serostatus. Most TCR sequences showed up rarely, but some public TCRs showed up in many donors.

Material: PBMCs. This chain joins TRBV28 and TRBJ2-2, with 13 bases aligning to TRBD2. The receptor's source is a woman between 18 and 29 years old in good health and CMV-seronegative. This CDR3 is CASSSPTSGRSGELFF. CDR3 sequence (DNA): TGTGCCAGCAGTTCCCCGACTAGCGGGAGGTCCGGGGAGCTGTTTTTT.